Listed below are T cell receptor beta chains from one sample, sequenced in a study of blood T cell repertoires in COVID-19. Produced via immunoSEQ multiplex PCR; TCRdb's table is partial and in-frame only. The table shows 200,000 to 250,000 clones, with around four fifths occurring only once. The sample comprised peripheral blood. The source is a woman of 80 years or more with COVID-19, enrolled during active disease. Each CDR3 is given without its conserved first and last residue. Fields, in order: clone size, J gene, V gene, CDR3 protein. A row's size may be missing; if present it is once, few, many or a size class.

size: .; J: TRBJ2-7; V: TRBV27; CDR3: ASSLKGPGTGRTYEQY
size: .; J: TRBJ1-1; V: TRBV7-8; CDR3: ASSLTTGGLEAF
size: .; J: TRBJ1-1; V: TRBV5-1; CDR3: ASSLSEVNTEAF
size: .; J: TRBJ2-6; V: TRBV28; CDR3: ASLKQGRAGANVLT
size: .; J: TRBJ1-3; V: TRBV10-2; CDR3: ASTTGQGGNTIY
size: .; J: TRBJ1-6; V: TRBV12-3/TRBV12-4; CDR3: ASTLGTVTPLH
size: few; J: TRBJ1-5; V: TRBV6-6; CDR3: ASTRQEVDQPQH
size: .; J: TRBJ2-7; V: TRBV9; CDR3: ASSVGTTHEQY
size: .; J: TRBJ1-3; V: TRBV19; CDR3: ASSLVGPGNTIY
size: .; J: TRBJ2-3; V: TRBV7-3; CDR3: ASSLVGRVSSTDTQY
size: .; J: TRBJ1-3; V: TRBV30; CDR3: AWRQKSGNTIY
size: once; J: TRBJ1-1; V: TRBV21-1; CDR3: ASSKVVTNETEAF
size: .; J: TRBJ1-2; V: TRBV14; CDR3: ASSPDRGHGYT
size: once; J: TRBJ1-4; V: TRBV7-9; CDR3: ASSSDRGGEKLF
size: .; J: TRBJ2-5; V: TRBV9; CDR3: ASSVGSGDLFETQY
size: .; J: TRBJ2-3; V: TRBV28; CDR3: ASSQTSGSFSFATQY
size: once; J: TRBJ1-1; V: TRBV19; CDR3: ASTGSLGTEAF
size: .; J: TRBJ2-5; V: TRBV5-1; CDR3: ASSPTSGVQETQY
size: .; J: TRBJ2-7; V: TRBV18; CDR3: ASSERQGNYEQY
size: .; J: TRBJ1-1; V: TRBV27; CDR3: ASSLYGGGTEAF
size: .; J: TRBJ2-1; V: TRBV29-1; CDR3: SVVTASSYNEQF
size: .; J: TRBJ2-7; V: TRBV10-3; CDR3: AISGGQVPMMSEQY
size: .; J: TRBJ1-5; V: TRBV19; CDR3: ASSASSRGSNQPQH
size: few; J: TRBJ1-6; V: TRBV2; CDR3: ASNLDREGNSPLH
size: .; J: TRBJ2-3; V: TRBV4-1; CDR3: ASSQEPGLSTDTQY
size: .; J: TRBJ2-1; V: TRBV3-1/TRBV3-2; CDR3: ASSLSGGIGSGEQF
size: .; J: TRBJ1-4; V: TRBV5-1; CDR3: ASSRTPTGTNEKLF
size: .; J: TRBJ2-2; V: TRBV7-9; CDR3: ASSLAGVTGELF
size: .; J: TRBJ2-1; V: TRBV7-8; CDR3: ASSYGIENNNEQF
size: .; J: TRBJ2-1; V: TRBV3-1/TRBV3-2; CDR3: ASSQDPTSYNEQF
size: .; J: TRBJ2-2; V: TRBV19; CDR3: ASRPGALTGELF
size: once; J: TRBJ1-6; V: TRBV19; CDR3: ASRIVQGRDSPLH
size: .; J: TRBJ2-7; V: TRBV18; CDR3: ASSPLAGGPRNEQY
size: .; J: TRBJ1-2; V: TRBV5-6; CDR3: ASSLGPTGVYGYT
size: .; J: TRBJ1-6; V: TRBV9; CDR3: ASSVSFNSPLH
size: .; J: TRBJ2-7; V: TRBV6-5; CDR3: ASSYRDAGGYEQY
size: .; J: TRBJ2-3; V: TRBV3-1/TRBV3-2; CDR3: ASSHRSDTQY
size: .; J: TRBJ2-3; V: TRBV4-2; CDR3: ASSQLTAGITDTQY
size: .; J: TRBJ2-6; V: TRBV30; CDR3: AWRLPGANVLT
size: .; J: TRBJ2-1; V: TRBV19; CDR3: ASSIQGHNEQF
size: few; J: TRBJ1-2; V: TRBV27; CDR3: ASTPGGSDYGYT
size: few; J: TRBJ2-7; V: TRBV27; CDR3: ASRRSIGAYEQY